This T cell receptor (beta chain) was profiled in a study of blood T cells in healthy people across ages (dated by TCRdb to the mid-2010s). The study in broad terms: In model experiments, template switching captured about one uniquely barcoded TCR beta cDNA molecule for every two T cells. The study measured age-related changes in TCR beta repertoire diversity using deep sequencing normalized with unique cDNA molecular identifiers. The donors were split into four age groups: young (average about 16 years), middle-aged (nearly 40), aged (over 55) and long-lived (about 74). To avoid experimental bias, donors of different ages were spread randomly across the sequencing lanes. For two donors (one aged 18 to 30 and one aged 80 or older), the study analyzed two additional independent replicas of 1 million unique cDNA reads from the same blood draw.

In this sample, this clonotype turned up many times. What this receptor recognizes is not known. Base qualities are not provided; no much larger clone lies one nucleotide away. The trim is 0 bases for V and 6 bases for J, with a gap of 9 bases between the germline ends. According to the germline V gene (reference sequence), CDR1 reads SGHKS and CDR2 reads YYEKEE. Spanning cysteine to phenylalanine, the CDR3 consists of 13 amino acids. The CDR3 DNA has 39 bases and is translated from base 1. The library was prepared using 5' RACE. Data came from an Illumina HiSeq 2500. A second PCR of about 7 to 12 cycles was run with a J-beta primer mix and a sample-barcoded 5' primer. A unique molecular identifier was introduced onto each TCR beta cDNA molecule by a template-switch 5' adaptor carrying 12 random nucleotides. Each sample yielded at least 2.5 million CDR3-containing paired-end reads. All of the RNA was converted into first-strand cDNA using the Mint cDNA synthesis kit, with a TRBC-specific oligonucleotide serving as the primer. All cDNA was treated with uracil-DNA glycosylase and then went through a first 18-cycle PCR with the universal primers M1SS and BC2_uni_R. In the source study's methods: For normalization, 1 million high-quality reads, each with a distinct molecular identifier, were randomly selected from each sample. Reads with shared molecular identifiers were discarded instead of being binned into consensus sequences. CDR3 identification, clonotype clustering and error correction used MiTCR with a Q25 quality threshold and the strictest error-elimination algorithm. A nonparametric unseen species model with Euler transformation was used to estimate a lower bound on total TCR beta diversity. Through fastp at Q25 and MiXCR, TCRdb rebuilt clones from the public reads, retaining in-frame beta chains. Identical CDR3 proteins give one entry, which carries the most common genes and DNA. These V and J calls derive from TCRdb rather than the authors' analysis. This sample is represented by about 1.7 million distinct CDR3 sequences; 28% of them were singletons. Roughly 8.2% of the sample rests with the top ten.

Here is what the overall study found, with its caveats: There was a strong correlation between observed TCR beta diversity and the percentage of naive T cells measured by flow cytometry. Observed TCR beta diversity per million T cells fell roughly linearly with age, and a significant reduction was already apparent by age about 36. Donor CMV infection status was unknown, potentially confounding age-related changes in expanded clonotypes. Conclusive comparison of naive and antigen-experienced compartments was prevented by the profiling of bulk unsorted PBMCs. Estimates of total diversity based on one million sequenced T cells were considered lower bounds and underestimates. Compared with the aged group, the long-lived group had more naive CD4+ T cells, fewer expanded clones and increased TCR diversity, a pattern suggesting age selection.

The donors were around 39 Caucasian individuals from Russia, aged 6 to 90 years, who were systemically healthy. Approximately 9.3 milliliters of peripheral blood were drawn from each donor into EDTA-treated Vacutainer tubes. Ficoll-Paque density-gradient centrifugation was used to isolate PBMCs, with at least 7 million per sample. Trizol reagent was used to extract total RNA from PBMCs, with at least 6 micrograms per sample. For every donor, flow cytometry on a PBMC aliquot measured the percentage of naive CD45RAhigh/CD27high T cells. The TCR comes from a woman aged 25 to 39 in good health. This sequence uses TRBV5-5 and TRBJ1-1; no D gene can be assigned with confidence. The sequenced sample was blood. CDR3 sequence: CASSLVGWAEAFF. The sequenced DNA is TGTGCCAGCAGCTTGGTCGGGTGGGCTGAAGCTTTCTTT. The full variable domain, with segments outside the CDR3 supplied by the reference TRBV5-5 and TRBJ1-1 proteins, appears as DAGVTQSPTHLIKTRGQQVTLRCSPISGHKSVSWYQQVLGQGPQFIFQYYEKEERGRGNFPDRFSARQFPNYSSELNVNALLLGDSALYLCASSLVGWAEAFFGQGTRLTVV.